Listed below are T cell receptor beta chains from one sample, sequenced in a study of T cells in Graves' hyperthyroidism and ophthalmopathy. TCRdb ran MiXCR on the multiplex PCR reads and lists one entry per CDR3 protein. The profile shows hundreds of thousands of distinct CDR3 sequences, under 15% of them singletons. The sequenced material came from blood. These receptors were taken from a woman aged 18-29 years with Graves' hyperthyroidism. Each CDR3 is given without its conserved first and last residue. Fields, in order: J gene, V gene, CDR3 protein.

TRBJ2-5 | TRBV6-1 | ASSGGTALFPRPGETQY
TRBJ2-1 | TRBV27 | ASSGGKNNEQF
TRBJ1-1 | TRBV5-6 | ASSTQHFTEAF
TRBJ2-5 | TRBV27 | ASSLAGAGEETQY
TRBJ2-3 | TRBV27 | ASKLGAADRTDTQY
TRBJ2-2 | TRBV6-6 | ASSYSSGRAIDGELF
TRBJ1-2 | TRBV6-2/TRBV6-3 | ASREGNYGYT
TRBJ2-1 | TRBV3-1 | ASSLRGLAGGPTDEQF
TRBJ2-2 | TRBV15 | ATSSLGDTGELF
TRBJ1-2 | TRBV20-1 | SARSFVPGQGYGYT
TRBJ2-1 | TRBV2 | ASRAGTRLSSYNEQF
TRBJ2-2 | TRBV2 | ASREDKTGELF
TRBJ2-7 | TRBV28 | ASSKGTSGSYEQY
TRBJ1-1 | TRBV28 | ATLGAMVMSYTEAF
TRBJ2-1 | TRBV12-3/TRBV12-4 | ASIGGLAGGNEQF
TRBJ2-5 | TRBV18 | ASSPGQKETQY
TRBJ2-6 | TRBV3-1 | ASSQGFGGANVLT
TRBJ2-5 | TRBV2 | ASSVWQGGETQY
TRBJ2-3 | TRBV5-6 | ASSALTSGSPPY
TRBJ1-5 | TRBV4-1 | ASSQVSYRTQAQH
TRBJ2-2 | TRBV3-1 | ASTRTGDTGELF
TRBJ2-1 | TRBV24-1 | ATSDPWASENEQF
TRBJ2-1 | TRBV6-1 | ASSPPPGLWDNEQF
TRBJ2-7 | TRBV7-2 | ASSFFTSGIEQY
TRBJ2-1 | TRBV11-2 | ASTITTQLLLENNEQF
TRBJ1-1 | TRBV5-1 | ASSLTGIYNPTEAF
TRBJ2-6 | TRBV27 | ASSLQGQGIAGANVLT
TRBJ1-6 | TRBV6-6 | ASSYSGGMSSYNSPLH
TRBJ2-5 | TRBV4-3 | ASSQEETSWFLGTQY
TRBJ2-1 | TRBV14 | ASSQDPWTGLNEQF
TRBJ2-7 | TRBV20-1 | SAPGTSGYEQY
TRBJ2-5 | TRBV10-3 | AISVGGAELQY
TRBJ2-3 | TRBV12-3/TRBV12-4 | ASSPVDSSPGDTQY
TRBJ1-5 | TRBV29-1 | SVESVRGQPQH
TRBJ2-7 | TRBV2 | ASSPGRISEQY
TRBJ1-6 | TRBV6-1 | ASRAGNHNSPLH
TRBJ1-1 | TRBV28 | ASSPVQGLEAF
TRBJ1-6 | TRBV6-1 | ASSSRLLRDSPLH
TRBJ2-1 | TRBV4-3 | ASSQAQGPEQF
TRBJ2-7 | TRBV28 | ASSLVGEYYEQY
TRBJ2-1 | TRBV7-8 | ASSLASVAATWGEQF
TRBJ2-5 | TRBV28 | ASKKGQGTQY
TRBJ2-2 | TRBV20-1 | SASTPGGPDGELF
TRBJ2-3 | TRBV20-1 | SARDNNGRAYTDTQY
TRBJ2-3 | TRBV3-1 | ASSPSEEADTQY